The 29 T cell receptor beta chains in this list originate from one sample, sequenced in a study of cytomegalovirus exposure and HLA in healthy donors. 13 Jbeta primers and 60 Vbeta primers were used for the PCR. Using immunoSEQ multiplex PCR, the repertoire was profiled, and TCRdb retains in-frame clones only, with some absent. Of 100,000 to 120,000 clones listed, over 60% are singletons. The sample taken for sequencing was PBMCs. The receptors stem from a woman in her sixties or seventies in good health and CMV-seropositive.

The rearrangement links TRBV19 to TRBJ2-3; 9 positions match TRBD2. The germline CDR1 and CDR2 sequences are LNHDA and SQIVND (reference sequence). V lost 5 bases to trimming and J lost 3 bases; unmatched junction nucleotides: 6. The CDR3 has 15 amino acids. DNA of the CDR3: TGTGCCAGTAGTCAGGTAGCGGGAGCAACAGATACGCAGTATTTT. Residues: CASSQVAGATDTQYF.

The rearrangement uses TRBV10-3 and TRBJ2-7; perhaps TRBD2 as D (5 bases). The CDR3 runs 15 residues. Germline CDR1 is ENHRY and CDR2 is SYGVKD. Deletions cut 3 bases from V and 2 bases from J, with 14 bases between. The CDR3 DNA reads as TGTGCCATCAGTGACCACGTAGCGAAGCCCTACGAGCAGTACTTC. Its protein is CAISDHVAKPYEQYF.

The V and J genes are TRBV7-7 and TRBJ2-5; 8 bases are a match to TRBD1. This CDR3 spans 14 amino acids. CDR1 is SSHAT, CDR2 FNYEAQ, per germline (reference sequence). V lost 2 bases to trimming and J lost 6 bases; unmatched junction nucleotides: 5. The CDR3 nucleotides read TGTGCCAGCAGCTTATCGGGGACAGGCAAGACCCAGTACTTC. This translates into CASSLSGTGKTQYF.

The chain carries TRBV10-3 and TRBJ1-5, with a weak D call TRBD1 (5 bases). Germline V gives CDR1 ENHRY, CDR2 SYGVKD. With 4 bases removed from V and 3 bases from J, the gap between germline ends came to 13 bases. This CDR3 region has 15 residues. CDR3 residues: CAISAGGQNNQPQHF. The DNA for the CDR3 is TGTGCCATCAGTGCTGGCGGACAAAACAATCAGCCCCAGCATTTT.

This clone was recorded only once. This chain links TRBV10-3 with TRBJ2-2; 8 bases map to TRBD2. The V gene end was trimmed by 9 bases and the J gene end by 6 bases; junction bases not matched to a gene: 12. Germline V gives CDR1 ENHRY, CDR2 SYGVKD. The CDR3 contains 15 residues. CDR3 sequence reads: CAISPKREFPGELFF. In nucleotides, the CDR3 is TGTGCCATTTCTCCAAAGCGGGAGTTTCCCGGGGAGCTGTTTTTT.

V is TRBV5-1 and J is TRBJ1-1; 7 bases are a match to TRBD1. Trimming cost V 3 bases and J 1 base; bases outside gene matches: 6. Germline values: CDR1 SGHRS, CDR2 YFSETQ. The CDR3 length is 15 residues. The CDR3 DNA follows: TGCGCCAGCAGCTATGGGACAGTCGGGAACACTGAAGCTTTCTTT. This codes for CASSYGTVGNTEAFF. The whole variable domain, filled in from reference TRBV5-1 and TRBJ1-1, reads KAGVTQTPRYLIKTRGQQVTLSCSPISGHRSVSWYQQTPGQGLQFLFEYFSETQRNKGNFPGRFSGRQFSNSRSEMNVSTLELGDSALYLCASSYGTVGNTEAFFGQGTRLTVV.

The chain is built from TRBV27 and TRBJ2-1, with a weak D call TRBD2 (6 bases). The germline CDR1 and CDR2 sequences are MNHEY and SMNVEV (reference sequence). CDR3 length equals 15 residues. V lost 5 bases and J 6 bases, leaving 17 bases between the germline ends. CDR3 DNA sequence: TGTGCCAGCAGTCCGACTCGGGACTTTCGCAATGAGCAGTTCTTC. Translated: CASSPTRDFRNEQFF.

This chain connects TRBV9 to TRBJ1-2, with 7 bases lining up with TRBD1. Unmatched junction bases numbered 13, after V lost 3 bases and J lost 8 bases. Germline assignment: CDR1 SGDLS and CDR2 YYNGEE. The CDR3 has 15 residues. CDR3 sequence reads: CASSAHRGTDEGYTF. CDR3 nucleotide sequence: TGTGCCAGCAGCGCCCACCGCGGGACAGATGAGGGCTACACCTTC. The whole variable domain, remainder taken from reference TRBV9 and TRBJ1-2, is DSGVTQTPKHLITATGQRVTLRCSPRSGDLSVYWYQQSLDQGLQFLIQYYNGEERAKGNILERFSAQQFPDLHSELNLSSLELGDSALYFCASSAHRGTDEGYTFGSGTRLTVV.

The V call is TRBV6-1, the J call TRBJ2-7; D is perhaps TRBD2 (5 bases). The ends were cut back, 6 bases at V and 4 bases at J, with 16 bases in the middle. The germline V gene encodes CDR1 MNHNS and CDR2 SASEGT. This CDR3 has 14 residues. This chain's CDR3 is CASRTTSAPYEQYF. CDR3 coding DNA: TGTGCCAGCAGGACAACTAGTGCGCCTTACGAGCAGTACTTC.

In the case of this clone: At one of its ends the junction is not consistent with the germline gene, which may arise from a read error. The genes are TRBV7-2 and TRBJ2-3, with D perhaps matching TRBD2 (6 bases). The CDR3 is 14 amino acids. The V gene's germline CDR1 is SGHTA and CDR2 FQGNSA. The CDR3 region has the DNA TGTGCCAGCAGCCTGGGACTCTACACAGATGCGCAGTATTTT. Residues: CASSLGLYTDAQYF.

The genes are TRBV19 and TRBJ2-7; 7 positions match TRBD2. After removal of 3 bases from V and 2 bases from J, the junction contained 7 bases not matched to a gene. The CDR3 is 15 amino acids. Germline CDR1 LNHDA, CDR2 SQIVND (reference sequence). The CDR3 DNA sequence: TGTGCCAGTAGTATTTGGGGGGGTGCAACCTACGAGCAGTACTTC. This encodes CASSIWGGATYEQYF.

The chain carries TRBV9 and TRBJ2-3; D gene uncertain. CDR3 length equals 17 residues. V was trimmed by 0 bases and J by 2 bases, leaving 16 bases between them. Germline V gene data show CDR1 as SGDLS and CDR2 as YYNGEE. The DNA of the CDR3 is TGTGCCAGCAGCGTAGGATCCCAGAGTCAGGCCACAGATACGCAGTATTTT. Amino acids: CASSVGSQSQATDTQYF.

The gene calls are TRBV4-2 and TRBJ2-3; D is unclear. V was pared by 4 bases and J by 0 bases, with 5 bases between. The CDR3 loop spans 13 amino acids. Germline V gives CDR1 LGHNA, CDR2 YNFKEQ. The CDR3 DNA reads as TGTGCCAGCAGCCCGCAGAGCACAGATACGCAGTATTTT. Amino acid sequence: CASSPQSTDTQYF.

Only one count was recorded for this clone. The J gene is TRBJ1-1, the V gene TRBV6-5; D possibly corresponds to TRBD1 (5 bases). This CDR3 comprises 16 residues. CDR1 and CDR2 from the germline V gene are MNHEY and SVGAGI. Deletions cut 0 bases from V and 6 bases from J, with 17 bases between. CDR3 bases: TGTGCCAGCAGTTACTCCTTTTTGGGGCAGAAGGCTGAAGCTTTCTTT. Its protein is CASSYSFLGQKAEAFF.

DNA for the CDR3: TGTGCCAGCAGTTACTCGATGCAGTTCGAAAACACCATATATTTT. Protein sequence: CASSYSMQFENTIYF. V is TRBV6-5 and J is TRBJ1-3; D remains ambiguous. The CDR3 is 15 amino acids. V dropped 0 bases and J dropped 6 bases, with 12 bases sitting between them. Germline V gives CDR1 MNHEY, CDR2 SVGAGI.

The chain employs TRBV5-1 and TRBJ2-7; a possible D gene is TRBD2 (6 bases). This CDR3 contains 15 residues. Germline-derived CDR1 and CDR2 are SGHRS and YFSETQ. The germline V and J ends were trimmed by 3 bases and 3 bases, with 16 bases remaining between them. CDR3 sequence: CASSSGLGLRYEQYF. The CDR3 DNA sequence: TGCGCCAGCAGCTCGGGACTCGGGCTCCGCTACGAGCAGTACTTC.

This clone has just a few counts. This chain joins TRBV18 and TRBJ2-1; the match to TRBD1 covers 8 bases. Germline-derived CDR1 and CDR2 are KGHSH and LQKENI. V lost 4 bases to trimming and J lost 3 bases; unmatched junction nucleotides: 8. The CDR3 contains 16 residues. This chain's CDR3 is CASSQTGAPLYNEQFF. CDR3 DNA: TGTGCCAGCTCACAGACAGGGGCCCCTCTCTACAATGAGCAGTTCTTC.

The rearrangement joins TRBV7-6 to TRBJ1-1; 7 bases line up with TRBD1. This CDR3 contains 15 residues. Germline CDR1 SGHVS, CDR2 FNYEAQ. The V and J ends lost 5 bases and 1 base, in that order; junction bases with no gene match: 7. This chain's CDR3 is CASSALQGTNTEAFF. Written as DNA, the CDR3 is TGTGCCAGCAGCGCACTACAGGGGACGAACACTGAAGCTTTCTTT.

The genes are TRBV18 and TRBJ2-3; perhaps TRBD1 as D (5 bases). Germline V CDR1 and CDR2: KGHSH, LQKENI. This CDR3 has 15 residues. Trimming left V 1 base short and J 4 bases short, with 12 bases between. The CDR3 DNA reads TGTGCCAGCTCACCACTTGGGCAGGGCGCAGATACGCAGTATTTT. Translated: CASSPLGQGADTQYF.

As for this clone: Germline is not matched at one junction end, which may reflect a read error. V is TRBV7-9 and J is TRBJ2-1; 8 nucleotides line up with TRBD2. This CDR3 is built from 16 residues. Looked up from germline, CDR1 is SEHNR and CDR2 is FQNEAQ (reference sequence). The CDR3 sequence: CSSSFINLAGYNEQFF. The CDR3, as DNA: TGTTCCAGCAGCTTCATCAATCTAGCGGGCTACAATGAGCAGTTCTTC.

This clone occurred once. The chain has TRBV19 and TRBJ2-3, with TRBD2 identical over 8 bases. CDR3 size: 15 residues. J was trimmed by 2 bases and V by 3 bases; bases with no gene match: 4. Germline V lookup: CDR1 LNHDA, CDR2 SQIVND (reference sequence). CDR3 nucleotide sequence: TGTGCCAGTAGTATCGTACTAGCGGCCACAGATACGCAGTATTTT. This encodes CASSIVLAATDTQYF.

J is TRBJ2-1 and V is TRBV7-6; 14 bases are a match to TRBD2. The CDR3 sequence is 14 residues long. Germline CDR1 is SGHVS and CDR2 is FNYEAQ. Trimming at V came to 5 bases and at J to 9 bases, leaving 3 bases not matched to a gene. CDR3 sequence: CASSQGLAGGEQFF. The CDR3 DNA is TGTGCCAGCAGCCAAGGACTAGCGGGGGGTGAGCAGTTCTTC.

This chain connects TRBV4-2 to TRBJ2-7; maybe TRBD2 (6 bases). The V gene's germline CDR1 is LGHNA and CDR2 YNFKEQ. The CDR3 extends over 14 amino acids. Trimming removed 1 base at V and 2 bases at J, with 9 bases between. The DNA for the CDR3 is TGTGCCAGCAGCCAAGTCGGGAGCACCTACGAGCAGTACTTC. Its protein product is CASSQVGSTYEQYF.

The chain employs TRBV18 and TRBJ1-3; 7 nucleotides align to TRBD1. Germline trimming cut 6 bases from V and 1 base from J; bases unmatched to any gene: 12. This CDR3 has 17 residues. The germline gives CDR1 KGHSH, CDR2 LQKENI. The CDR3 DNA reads TGTGCCAGCTCCCACCCGGGACAGTGGTCTTCTGGAAACACCATATATTTT. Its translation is CASSHPGQWSSGNTIYF. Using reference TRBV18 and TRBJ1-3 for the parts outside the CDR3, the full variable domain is NAGVMQNPRHLVRRRGQEARLRCSPMKGHSHVYWYRQLPEEGLKFMVYLQKENIIDESGMPKERFSAEFPKEGPSILRIQQVVRGDSAAYFCASSHPGQWSSGNTIYFGEGSWLTVV.

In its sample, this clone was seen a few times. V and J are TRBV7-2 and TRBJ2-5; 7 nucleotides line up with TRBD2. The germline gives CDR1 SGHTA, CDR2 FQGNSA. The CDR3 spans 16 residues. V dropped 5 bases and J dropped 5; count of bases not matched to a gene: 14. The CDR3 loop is CASSPRRGEGTETQYF. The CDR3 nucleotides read TGTGCCAGCAGCCCCCGGCGCGGGGAGGGGACGGAGACCCAGTACTTC.

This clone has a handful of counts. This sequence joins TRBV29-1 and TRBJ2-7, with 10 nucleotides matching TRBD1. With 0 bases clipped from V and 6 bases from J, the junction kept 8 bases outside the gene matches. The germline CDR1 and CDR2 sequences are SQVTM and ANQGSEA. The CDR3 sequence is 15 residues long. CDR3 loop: CSVEEIGTGELEQYF. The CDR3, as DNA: TGCAGCGTTGAAGAAATCGGGACAGGGGAACTCGAGCAGTACTTC.

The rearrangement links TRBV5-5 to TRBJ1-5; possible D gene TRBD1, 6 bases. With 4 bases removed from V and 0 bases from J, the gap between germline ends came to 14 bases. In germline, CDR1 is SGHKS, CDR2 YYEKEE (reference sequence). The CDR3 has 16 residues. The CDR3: CASSTWTVSSNQPQHF. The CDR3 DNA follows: TGTGCCAGCAGCACCTGGACAGTTTCTAGCAATCAGCCCCAGCATTTT.

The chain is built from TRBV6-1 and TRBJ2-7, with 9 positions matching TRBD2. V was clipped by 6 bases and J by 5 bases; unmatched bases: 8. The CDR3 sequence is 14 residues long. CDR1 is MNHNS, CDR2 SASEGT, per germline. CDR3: CASRTGTSLNEQYF. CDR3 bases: TGTGCCAGCAGGACCGGGACTAGCCTAAACGAGCAGTACTTC.

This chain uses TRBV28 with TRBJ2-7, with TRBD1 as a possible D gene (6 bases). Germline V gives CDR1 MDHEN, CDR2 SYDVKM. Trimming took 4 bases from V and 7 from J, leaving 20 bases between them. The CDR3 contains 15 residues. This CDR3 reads CASSSTGPLNWEQYF. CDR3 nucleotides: TGTGCCAGCAGTTCAACAGGGCCCCTGAACTGGGAGCAGTACTTC. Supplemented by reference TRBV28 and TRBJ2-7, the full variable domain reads DVKVTQSSRYLVKRTGEKVFLECVQDMDHENMFWYRQDPGLGLRLIYFSYDVKMKEKGDIPEGYSVSREKKERFSLILESASTNQTSMYLCASSSTGPLNWEQYFGPGTRLTVT.